This section outlines one T cell receptor beta chain sequence together with its context. This receptor's antigen is unknown. Base qualities are missing; no much larger clone stands one base away. As encoded in the germline V gene, CDR1 is SGDLS while CDR2 is YYNGEE. V trim: 4 bases; J trim: 2 bases; unmatched bases: 3. The CDR3 numbers 15 residues from cysteine through phenylalanine. The sequence is cut down to CDR3 DNA, 45 bases in frame from base 1. Participants in the prospective study were enrolled through a virtual design, were aged about 18 to 90 years, and lived in roughly 26 United States geographic areas. Cohort assignment in the prospective study relied on participant-reported clinical history from a screening survey and a study questionnaire. Recovered participants in ImmuneRACE Cohort 3 were defined by two consecutive negative NP/OP PCR tests, clearance by a healthcare professional, or resolution of symptoms. Mobile phlebotomists in the prospective study collected whole blood, serum and a nasopharyngeal or oropharyngeal swab from every participant. Additional blood draws and questionnaires over an approximately two-month period could optionally be provided by prospective study participants. Before DNA extraction, prospective study blood samples were shipped either frozen or at room temperature.

The sample is drawn from a study of blood T cell repertoires in COVID-19 (dated by TCRdb to about 2020). Describing the broader study: Samples from collaborators originated in the United States, Italy and Spain and spanned both the acute and convalescent phases of COVID-19. The material from the prospective study consisted of cDNA or gDNA derived from T cells, B-cell-depleted T cells, or PBMCs. Deeply sampled blood TCRbeta repertoires from subjects exposed to, actively infected with, or recovered from COVID-19 were included in the dataset. A freely available public database, intended as a resource for researchers studying the immune response to SARS-CoV-2, is where the repertoires were released. The samples were drawn from the first 160 participants of the ongoing ImmuneRACE study and from over a thousand subjects provided by 6 global collaborators. The sample metadata nearly always contained a de-identified subject ID, COVID-19 status, age in years and sex. Where available, HLA class I and class II types were obtained from metadata supplied by the sample provider rather than from assay-based typing.

Results and caveats for the whole study, not just this receptor: The amount of clinical and demographic metadata varied by source and participant and was provided uncurated.

TCRbeta CDR3 regions were amplified from genomic DNA using the immunoSEQ Assay, a bias-controlled multiplex PCR. The study's own analysis went as follows. Nucleated cell counts per sample were estimated from amplification of reference gene primers within the assay. To quantify the absolute abundance of each unique TCRbeta CDR3 rearrangement, sequence reads were collapsed and filtered. For each sample, productive Simpson clonality was calculated by taking the square root of Simpson's diversity index across productive rearrangements. TCRdb took this table from immuneACCESS and kept in-frame rearrangements with V and J called. Such tables lack part of the clones; where checked against another copy, unresolved V genes explain under half of the gap, and the rest is unexplained. The DNA gave D and trimming, while V, J and clone size come from that table. The sample contains roughly 370,000 clones, approximately 87% of them found a single time. Together, the top ten hold 10% of the sample.

Sequencing was carried out using PBMCs or T cells enriched from blood (not recorded which). Recombination joined TRBV9 with TRBJ2-1; TRBD1 aligns with 10 central bases. This sequence was found in a woman in her forties or fifties who had recovered from COVID-19. CDR3 region: CASSTGQGAYNEQFF. The DNA sequence follows: TGTGCCAGCAGCACTGGACAGGGGGCCTACAATGAGCAGTTCTTC.